This T cell receptor (beta chain) was identified in a study of blood T cell repertoires in COVID-19. TCRdb's copy holds only in-frame clones and misses some; the assay was immunoSEQ multiplex PCR. The data contain around 100,000 clones, 90% of them singletons. This clone was observed once. The germline V and J ends were trimmed by 6 bases and 4 bases, with 9 bases remaining between them. Looked up from germline, CDR1 is ENHRY and CDR2 is SYGVKD. This CDR3 has 12 amino acids. Sequencing was done on a sample of peripheral blood. This receptor was taken from a man aged 18 to 29 with COVID-19, enrolled during active disease. The rearrangement joins TRBV10-3 to TRBJ1-1; D might be TRBD1 (6 bases). Here the CDR3 DNA reads TGTGCCATCAGGGTACAGGGCACTGAAGCTTTCTTT. The encoded protein is CAIRVQGTEAFF.